This T cell receptor (beta chain) comes out of a study of beta chain features in type 1 diabetes. Whole-study findings and limits: Patients and controls would share equally any PCR tilt toward shorter templates. Fewer insertions but more deletions were seen at VDJ junctions in type 1 diabetes patients.

The sample holds a few counts of this clone. What it binds is unknown. CDR1 MGHRA and CDR2 YSYEKL come from the germline V gene. With 0 bases removed from V and 6 bases from J, the gap between germline ends came to 14 bases. This CDR3 region has 15 residues. Every bit of the isolated RNA underwent reverse transcription, so sequencing read expressed TCRB transcripts. Measured with immunoSEQ multiplex PCR; TCRdb has only the in-frame clones, and not every one. The sample includes 500,000 to 700,000 clones, less than 20% of them seen just once. The source of this sequence is a man aged 18 to 30 in good health. The V call is TRBV4-1, the J call TRBJ1-1; the D gene is possibly TRBD1 (5 bases). The sequencing sample was made of naive CD4+ T cells from blood. This CDR3 is CASSQETAQVAEAFF. Written as DNA, the CDR3 is TGCGCCAGCAGCCAAGAGACAGCTCAAGTCGCTGAAGCTTTCTTT.